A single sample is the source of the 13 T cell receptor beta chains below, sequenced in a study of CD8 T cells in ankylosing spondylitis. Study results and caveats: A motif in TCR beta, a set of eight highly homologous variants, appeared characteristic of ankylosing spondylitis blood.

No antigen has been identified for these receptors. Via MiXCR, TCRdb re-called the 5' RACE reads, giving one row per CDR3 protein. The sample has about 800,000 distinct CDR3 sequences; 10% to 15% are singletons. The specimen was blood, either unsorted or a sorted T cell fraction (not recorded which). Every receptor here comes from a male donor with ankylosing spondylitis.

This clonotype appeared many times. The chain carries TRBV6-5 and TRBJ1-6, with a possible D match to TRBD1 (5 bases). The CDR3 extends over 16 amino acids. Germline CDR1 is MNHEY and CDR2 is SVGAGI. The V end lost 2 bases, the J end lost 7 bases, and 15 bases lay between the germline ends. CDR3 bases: TGTGCCAGCAGTTACCTTGGGGGAACGGAGAATTCACCCCTCCACTTT. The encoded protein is CASSYLGGTENSPLHF.

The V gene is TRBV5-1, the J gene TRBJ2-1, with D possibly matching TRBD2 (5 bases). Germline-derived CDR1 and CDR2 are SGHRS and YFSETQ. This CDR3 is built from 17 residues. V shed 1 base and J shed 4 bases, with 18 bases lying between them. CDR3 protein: CASSLMGGVGGYNEQFF. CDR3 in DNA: TGCGCCAGCAGCTTGATGGGCGGAGTTGGCGGGTACAATGAGCAGTTCTTC.

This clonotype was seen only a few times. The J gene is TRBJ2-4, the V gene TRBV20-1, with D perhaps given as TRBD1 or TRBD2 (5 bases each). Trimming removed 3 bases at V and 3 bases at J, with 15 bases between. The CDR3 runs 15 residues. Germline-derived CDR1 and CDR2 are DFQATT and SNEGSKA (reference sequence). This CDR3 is CSARLSGSDKNIQYF. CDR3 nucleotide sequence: TGCAGTGCTAGGCTCTCAGGGAGCGACAAAAACATTCAGTACTTC.

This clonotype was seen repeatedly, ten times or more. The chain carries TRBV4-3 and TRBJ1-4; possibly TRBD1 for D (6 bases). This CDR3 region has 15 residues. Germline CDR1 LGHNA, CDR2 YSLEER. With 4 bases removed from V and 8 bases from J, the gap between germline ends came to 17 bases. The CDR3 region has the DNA TGCGCCAGCAGCCCCCGGCTAGGGGGAGGGGAAAAACTGTTTTTT. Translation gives CASSPRLGGGEKLFF.

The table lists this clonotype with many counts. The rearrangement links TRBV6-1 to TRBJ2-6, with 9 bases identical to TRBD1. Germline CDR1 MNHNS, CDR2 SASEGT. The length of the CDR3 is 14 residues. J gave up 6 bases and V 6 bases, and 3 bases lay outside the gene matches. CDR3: CASRTGGEANVLTF. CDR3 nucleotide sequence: TGTGCCAGCAGGACAGGGGGGGAGGCCAACGTCCTGACTTTC.

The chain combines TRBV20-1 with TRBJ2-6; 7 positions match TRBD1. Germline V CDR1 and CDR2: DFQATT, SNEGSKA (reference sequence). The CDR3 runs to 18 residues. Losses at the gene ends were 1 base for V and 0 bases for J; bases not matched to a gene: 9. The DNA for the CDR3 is TGCAGTGCTAGAGGGGCGACAGGGAAGAGCTCTGGGGCCAACGTCCTGACTTTC. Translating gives CSARGATGKSSGANVLTF.

The CDR3 spells CASSQGPSGDTEAFF. As DNA, the CDR3 is TGTGCCAGCAGCCAAGGACCATCAGGGGACACTGAAGCTTTCTTT. This chain joins TRBV4-2 and TRBJ1-1; D may be TRBD1 (6 bases). Between the trimmed V and J ends, which lost 1 base and 3 bases, there was a span of 12 bases. The CDR3 covers 15 residues. Germline lookup yields CDR1 LGHNA and CDR2 YNFKEQ.

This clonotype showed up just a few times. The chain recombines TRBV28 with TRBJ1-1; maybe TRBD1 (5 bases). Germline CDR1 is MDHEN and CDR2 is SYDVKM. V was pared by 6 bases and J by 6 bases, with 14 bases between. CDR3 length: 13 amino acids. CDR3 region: CASSPGPASEAFF. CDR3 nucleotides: TGTGCCAGCAGCCCGGGACCGGCTTCTGAAGCTTTCTTT.

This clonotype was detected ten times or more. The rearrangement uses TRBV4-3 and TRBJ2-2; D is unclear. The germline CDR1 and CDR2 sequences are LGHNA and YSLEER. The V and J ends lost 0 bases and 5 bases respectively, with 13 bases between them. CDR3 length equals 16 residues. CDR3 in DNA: TGCGCCAGCAGCCAAGAGGCGGCCGTACGTACCGGGGAGCTGTTTTTT. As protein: CASSQEAAVRTGELFF.

CDR3 protein: CASSPTFGQTPLHF. CDR3 bases: TGTGCCAGCAGCCCCACTTTTGGACAAACACCCCTCCACTTT. The chain couples TRBV7-9 to TRBJ1-6; D may be TRBD1 (5 bases). The CDR3 sequence is 14 residues long. Per the germline V gene, CDR1 is SEHNR and CDR2 is FQNEAQ (reference sequence). Trimming left V 5 bases short and J 11 bases short, with 16 bases between.

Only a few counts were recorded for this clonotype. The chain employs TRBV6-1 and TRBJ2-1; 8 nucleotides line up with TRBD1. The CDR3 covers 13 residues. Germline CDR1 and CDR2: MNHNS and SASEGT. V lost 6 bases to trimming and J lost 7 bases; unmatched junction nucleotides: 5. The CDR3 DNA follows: TGTGCCAGCAGCAGGACAGGGAGGAATGAGCAGTTCTTC. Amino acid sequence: CASSRTGRNEQFF.

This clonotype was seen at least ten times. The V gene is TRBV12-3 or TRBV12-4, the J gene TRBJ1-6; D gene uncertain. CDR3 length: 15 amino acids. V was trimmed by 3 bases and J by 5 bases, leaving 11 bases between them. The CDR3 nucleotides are TGTGCCAGCAGTTTTTACGGACCCGATAATTCACCCCTCCACTTT. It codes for CASSFYGPDNSPLHF.

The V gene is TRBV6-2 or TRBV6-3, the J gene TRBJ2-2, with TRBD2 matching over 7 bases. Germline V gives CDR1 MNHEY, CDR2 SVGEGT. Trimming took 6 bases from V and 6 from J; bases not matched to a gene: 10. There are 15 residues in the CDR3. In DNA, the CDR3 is TGTGCCAGCAGCCGACCTGGGAGGGTGGCCGGGGAGCTGTTTTTT. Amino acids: CASSRPGRVAGELFF.